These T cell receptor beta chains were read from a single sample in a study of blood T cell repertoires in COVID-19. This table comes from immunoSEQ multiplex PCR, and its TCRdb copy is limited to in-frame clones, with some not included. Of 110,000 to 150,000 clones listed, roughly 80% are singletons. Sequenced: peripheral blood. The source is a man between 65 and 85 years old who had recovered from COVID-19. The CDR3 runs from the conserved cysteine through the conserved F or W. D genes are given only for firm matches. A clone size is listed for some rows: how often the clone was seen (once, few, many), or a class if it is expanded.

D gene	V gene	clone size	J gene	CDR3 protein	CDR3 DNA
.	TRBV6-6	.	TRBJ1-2	CASSMAGVDGYTF	TGTGCCAGCAGTATGGCAGGGGTTGATGGCTACACCTTC
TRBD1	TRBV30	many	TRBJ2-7	CAWNSGTATYEQYF	TGTGCCTGGAACTCCGGGACAGCTACCTACGAGCAGTACTTC
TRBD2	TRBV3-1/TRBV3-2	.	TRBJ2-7	CASSPGTIYEQYF	TGTGCCAGCAGCCCGGGGACTATCTACGAGCAGTACTTC
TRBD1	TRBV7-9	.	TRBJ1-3	CASSFSTGTGNTIYF	TGTGCCAGCAGCTTCTCGACAGGGACAGGAAACACCATATATTTT
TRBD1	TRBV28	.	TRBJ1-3	CASSLGQGASGNTIYF	TGTGCCAGCAGTTTAGGCCAGGGGGCCTCTGGAAACACCATATATTTT
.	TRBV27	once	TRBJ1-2	CASSLSAGNYGYTF	TGTGCCAGCAGTTTATCGGCAGGGAATTATGGCTACACCTTC
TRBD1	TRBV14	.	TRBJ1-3	CASSHRGVTGALGNTIYF	TGTGCCAGCAGCCATCGCGGGGTGACAGGGGCTCTGGGAAACACCATATATTTT
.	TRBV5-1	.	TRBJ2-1	CASSRTGGGAAYNEQFF	TGCGCCAGCAGCCGAACGGGTGGCGGAGCAGCCTACAATGAGCAGTTCTTC
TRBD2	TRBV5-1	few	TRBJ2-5	CASSLWASGDQETQYF	TGCGCCAGCAGCTTGTGGGCTAGCGGGGACCAAGAGACCCAGTACTTC
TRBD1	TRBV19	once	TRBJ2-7	CASSINPGQDYEQYF	TGTGCCAGTAGTATAAATCCGGGACAGGACTACGAGCAGTACTTC
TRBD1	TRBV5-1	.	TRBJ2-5	CASSLWGQGNQETQYF	TGCGCCAGCAGCTTGTGGGGACAGGGTAACCAAGAGACCCAGTACTTC
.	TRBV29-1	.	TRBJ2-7	CSAAVVGDEQYF	TGCAGCGCAGCGGTGGTGGGCGACGAGCAGTACTTC
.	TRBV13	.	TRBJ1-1	CASSTTQTMNTEAFF	TGTGCCAGCAGCACTACCCAAACAATGAACACTGAAGCTTTCTTT
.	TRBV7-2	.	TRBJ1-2	CASSLVAGAFNYGYTF	TGTGCCAGCAGCTTAGTGGCAGGGGCATTTAACTATGGCTACACCTTC
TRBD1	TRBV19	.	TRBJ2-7	CASSIEGTGVYEQYF	TGTGCCAGTAGTATAGAAGGGACAGGGGTCTACGAGCAGTACTTC
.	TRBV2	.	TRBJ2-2	CASTGQLEGELFF	TGTGCCAGCACAGGACAGCTCGAGGGGGAGCTGTTTTTT
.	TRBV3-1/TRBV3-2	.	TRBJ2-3	CASSQDARRRTDTQYF	TGTGCCAGCAGCCAAGATGCGCGAAGGCGGACAGATACGCAGTATTTT
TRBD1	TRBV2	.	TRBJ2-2	CASRDRGNTGELFF	TGTGCCAGTCGGGACAGGGGAAACACCGGGGAGCTGTTTTTT
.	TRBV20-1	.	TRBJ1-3	CSASLLSSGNTIYF	TGCAGTGCTAGTCTCCTAAGCTCTGGAAACACCATATATTTT
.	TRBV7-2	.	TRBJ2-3	CASSGAHTDTQYF	TGTGCCAGCAGCGGGGCTCACACAGATACGCAGTATTTT
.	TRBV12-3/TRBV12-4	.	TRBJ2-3	CASTTDGQGTQYF	TGTGCCAGCACCACGGATGGCCAGGGTACGCAGTATTTT
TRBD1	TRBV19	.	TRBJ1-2	CASSPRTGANYGYTF	TGTGCCAGTAGTCCGCGGACAGGTGCTAACTATGGCTACACCTTC
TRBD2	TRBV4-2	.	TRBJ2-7	CASSQVLAGGPGYEQYF	TGTGCCAGCAGCCAAGTCCTAGCGGGAGGGCCTGGGTACGAGCAGTACTTC
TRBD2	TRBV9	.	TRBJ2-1	CASRVKGGRASDEQFF	TGTGCCAGCAGGGTCAAGGGCGGGAGGGCGTCTGATGAGCAGTTCTTC
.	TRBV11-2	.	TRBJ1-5	CASSLGAGVSNQPQHF	TGTGCCAGCAGCTTAGGAGCAGGGGTAAGCAATCAGCCCCAGCATTTT
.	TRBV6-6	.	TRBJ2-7	CASSYSRGGAAYEQYF	TGTGCCAGCAGTTACTCGAGAGGAGGGGCGGCTTACGAGCAGTACTTC
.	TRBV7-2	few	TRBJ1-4	CASSKQGFSNEKLFF	TGTGCCAGCAGTAAACAGGGCTTCTCTAATGAAAAACTGTTTTTT
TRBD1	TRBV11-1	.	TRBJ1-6	CASSRGQTGEGSPLHF	TGTGCCAGCAGCCGTGGGCAGACAGGGGAAGGTTCACCCCTCCACTTT
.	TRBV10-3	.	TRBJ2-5	CAISPDSSQTQYF	TGTGCCATCAGTCCAGACAGCAGTCAGACCCAGTACTTC
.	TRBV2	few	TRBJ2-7	CASSVSVYEQYF	TGTGCCAGCAGTGTCTCCGTATACGAGCAGTACTTC
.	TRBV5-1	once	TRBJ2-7	CASSLGPGNSYEQYF	TGCGCCAGCAGCTTGGGGCCAGGGAATTCCTACGAGCAGTACTTC
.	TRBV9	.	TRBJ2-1	CASSVIPSSYNEQFF	TGTGCCAGCAGCGTCATCCCTAGCTCCTACAATGAGCAGTTCTTC
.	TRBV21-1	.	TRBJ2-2	CASSKWHGTGELFF	TGTGCCAGCAGCAAATGGCACGGGACCGGGGAGCTGTTTTTT
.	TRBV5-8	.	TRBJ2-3	CASSQKSGVYTQYF	TGTGCCAGCAGCCAAAAGTCGGGAGTATATACGCAGTATTTT
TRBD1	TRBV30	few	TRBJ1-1	CAWSPTGQGAEAFF	TGTGCCTGGAGCCCGACGGGACAGGGGGCTGAAGCTTTCTTT
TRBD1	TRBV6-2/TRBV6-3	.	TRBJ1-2	CASSRDGTDYGYTF	TGTGCCAGCAGCAGGGACGGGACAGACTATGGCTACACCTTC
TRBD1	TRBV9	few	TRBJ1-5	CASSARGTVYSNQPQHF	TGTGCCAGCAGCGCACGAGGGACAGTCTATAGCAATCAGCCCCAGCATTTT
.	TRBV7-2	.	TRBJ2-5	CASSLVNFGTQYF	TGTGCCAGCAGCTTAGTTAATTTCGGGACCCAGTACTTC
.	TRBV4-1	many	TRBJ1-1	CASSQVVRGGTEAFF	TGCGCCAGCAGCCAAGTGGTAAGGGGGGGTACTGAAGCTTTCTTT
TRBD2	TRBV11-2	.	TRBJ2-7	CASSTRLAGGREQYF	TGTGCCAGCAGCACACGACTAGCGGGAGGGCGAGAGCAGTACTTC
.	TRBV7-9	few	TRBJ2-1	CASSFGAGEQFF	TGTGCCAGCAGCTTCGGAGCCGGTGAGCAGTTCTTC
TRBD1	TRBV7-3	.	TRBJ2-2	CASSLTGGGTGELFF	TGTGCCAGCAGCCTGACAGGGGGAGGAACCGGGGAGCTGTTTTTT
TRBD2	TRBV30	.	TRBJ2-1	CAWDRLAGAGNEQFF	TGTGCCTGGGATAGACTAGCGGGAGCAGGGAATGAGCAGTTCTTC
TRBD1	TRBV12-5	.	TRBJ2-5	CASGLAGTGVVGETQYF	TGTGCTAGTGGTTTGGCCGGGACAGGGGTCGTTGGGGAGACCCAGTACTTC
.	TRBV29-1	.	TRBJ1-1	CSVVRGFRTEAFF	TGCAGCGTTGTTCGGGGGTTTCGCACTGAAGCTTTCTTT
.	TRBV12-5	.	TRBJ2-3	CASGLGQISTDTQYF	TGTGCTAGTGGTTTGGGACAGATAAGCACAGATACGCAGTATTTT
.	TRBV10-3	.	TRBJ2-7	CAITSKSSYEQYF	TGTGCCATCACCTCAAAGAGCTCCTACGAGCAGTACTTC
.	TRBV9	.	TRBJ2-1	CASSVDPLRYNEQFF	TGTGCCAGCAGCGTAGATCCTCTTCGCTACAATGAGCAGTTCTTC
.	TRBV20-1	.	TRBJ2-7	CSASNRNSYEQYF	TGCAGTGCTAGTAACAGGAATTCCTACGAGCAGTACTTC
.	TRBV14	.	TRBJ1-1	CASSQDLVNTEAFF	TGTGCCAGCAGCCAAGATCTTGTTAACACTGAAGCTTTCTTT
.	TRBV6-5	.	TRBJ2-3	CASGGREYTDTQYF	TGTGCCAGCGGGGGCAGGGAGTACACAGATACGCAGTATTTT
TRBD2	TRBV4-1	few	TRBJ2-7	CASSQRVTGGLLGSEQYF	TGCGCCAGCAGCCAACGAGTTACGGGAGGCCTGTTAGGTTCAGAGCAGTACTTC
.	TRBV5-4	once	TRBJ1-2	CASSYPGGGYTF	TGTGCCAGCAGCTACCCGGGGGGTGGCTACACCTTC
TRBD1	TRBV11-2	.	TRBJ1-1	CASSRLGTGVTFF	TGTGCCAGCAGCCGGTTGGGGACAGGGGTAACTTTCTTT